This TCR beta chain is from a study of cytomegalovirus exposure and HLA in healthy donors. Broader study findings: According to reports, the classifier identified cytomegalovirus status with high specificity and sensitivity. Among the sequence variants, a highly shared cluster was likely an artifact of sequencing.

Use of 60 Vbeta and 13 Jbeta primers characterized the PCR. Sequencing was performed with immunoSEQ multiplex PCR; in TCRdb, only in-frame clones are kept and a portion is missing. The sample has approximately 110,000 clones, 60% to 85% seen once; the top ten hold about 1.8%. Germline CDR1 is ENHRY and CDR2 is SYGVKD. J lost 8 bases, V lost 3 bases, and 8 bases had no gene match. The CDR3 is made up of 15 amino acids. Donors likely had unrecorded immune exposures despite being nominally healthy when sampled. A remark on this clone: The antigen remains unidentified.

The J gene is TRBJ1-3, the V gene TRBV10-3, with 9 bases matching TRBD1. This TCR came from a middle-aged man in good health and CMV-seronegative. The sequencing sample was made of PBMCs. Written as DNA, the CDR3 is TGTGCCATCAGTGACGGGACAGGGAGTTTGGACACCATATATTTT. Protein product: CAISDGTGSLDTIYF.